This TCR beta chain was recorded in a study of blood T cells in healthy people across ages. For the second PCR, which ran for about 6 to 11 cycles, a sample-barcoded 5' primer and a J-beta primer mix were used. In TCRdb, the 5' RACE reads were re-called with MiXCR into one record per CDR3 protein. Of 1.5 million to 2 million distinct CDR3 sequences in the sample, roughly 30% were seen once. The CDR3 sequence is 12 residues long. V shed 8 bases and J shed 7 bases, with 14 bases lying between them. What was sequenced was blood. This clonotype originated in a woman in her 30s in good health. J is TRBJ2-5 and V is TRBV12-3 or TRBV12-4; D is possibly TRBD2 (6 bases). CDR3 region: CASSRRRATQYF. The CDR3 DNA follows: TGTGCCAGCTCCCGGAGGAGGGCGACCCAGTACTTC.